The rows below give T cell receptor beta chains drawn from one sample of a study of cytomegalovirus exposure and HLA in healthy donors. Libraries were prepared by immunoSEQ multiplex PCR; TCRdb keeps only in-frame clonotypes and omits some of them. The sample has some 150,000 clones; around 72% are singletons. Sequencing input: PBMCs. These receptors all come from a middle-aged man in good health and CMV-seronegative. The CDR3 runs from the conserved cysteine through the conserved F or W. The D gene is left open where the match is weak. Clone size appears in some rows only: once, few, many, or a class for an expanded clone.

V	size	J	D	DNA	CDR3
TRBV7-8	few	TRBJ2-1	-	TGTGCCAGCTGCCGGGAGCGAGTCGTCAATGAGCAGTTCTTC	CASCRERVVNEQFF
TRBV7-3	-	TRBJ2-2	-	TGTGCCAGCGGAGGTCCTAACACCGGGGAGCTGTTTTTT	CASGGPNTGELFF
TRBV5-6	-	TRBJ2-1	-	TGTGCCAGCAGCTTGGGGGGGAGGTACAATGAGCAGTTCTTC	CASSLGGRYNEQFF
TRBV7-9	-	TRBJ1-1	TRBD1	TGTGCCAGCAGCTTAGCCTACGACAGGGACACTGAAGCTTTCTTT	CASSLAYDRDTEAFF
TRBV6-4	-	TRBJ2-3	TRBD1	TGTGCCAGCGGGGACAGGGAGGCAGATACGCAGTATTTT	CASGDREADTQYF
TRBV5-4	few	TRBJ2-1	TRBD2	TGTGCCAGCAGACGGACTAGCGGACTGACCTCCTACAATGAGCAGTTCTTC	CASRRTSGLTSYNEQFF
TRBV19	-	TRBJ2-7	-	TGTGCCAGTAGTATGGACGGCGGGGACGAGCAGTACTTC	CASSMDGGDEQYF
TRBV6-1	-	TRBJ1-4	-	TGTGCCAGCAGTGATCTACAGGGTTTAAATGAAAAACTGTTTTTT	CASSDLQGLNEKLFF
TRBV10-3	-	TRBJ2-2	-	TGTGCCATCGAGGATAAGGGGGAGCTGTTTTTT	CAIEDKGELFF
TRBV6-5	-	TRBJ2-2	-	TGTGCCACCGTTGCTAGCGCTGGACCCGGGGAGCTGTTTTTT	CATVASAGPGELFF
TRBV28	few	TRBJ2-7	-	TGTGCCAGCAGTTTAAGTCAGGGGTTCTACGAGCAGTACTTC	CASSLSQGFYEQYF
TRBV21-1	few	TRBJ1-5	-	TGTGCCAGCAGCAAAACAGGGCAGCCCCAGCATTTT	CASSKTGQPQHF
TRBV6-4	-	TRBJ2-7	TRBD1	TGTGCCAGCAGTGAGGGGGACAGGGGCGAGCAGTACTTC	CASSEGDRGEQYF
TRBV18	-	TRBJ1-4	-	TGTGCCAGCTCCCTTCGACAGTCTAATGAAAAACTGTTTTTT	CASSLRQSNEKLFF
TRBV18	-	TRBJ2-7	-	TGTGCCAGCTCACCAGGACAGTCGACCTACGAGCAGTACTTC	CASSPGQSTYEQYF
TRBV28	once	TRBJ2-1	-	TGTGCCAGCAGTTTATGGCCTTCGGGGGACCGATACAATGAGCAGTTCTTC	CASSLWPSGDRYNEQFF
TRBV15	-	TRBJ2-1	-	TGTGCCACCAGCAGCCGAGAAGGGGCCAATGAGCAGTTCTTC	CATSSREGANEQFF
TRBV5-1	-	TRBJ1-2	TRBD1	TGCGCCAGCAGCTTGGAGGGACAGCCTAACTATGGCTACCCCTTC	CASSLEGQPNYGYPF
TRBV7-8	few	TRBJ2-5	-	TGTGCCAGCAGCCCTCTAGTGGAGACCCAGTACTTC	CASSPLVETQYF
TRBV27	few	TRBJ1-1	TRBD1	TGTGCCAGCAGCCCGGACAGGGCGTCTACTGAAGCTTTCTTT	CASSPDRASTEAFF
TRBV7-2	-	TRBJ1-4	TRBD1	TGTGCCAGCAGCTTTAGACGACAGGGGCAGTATAATGAAAAACTGTTTTTT	CASSFRRQGQYNEKLFF
TRBV5-1	-	TRBJ2-1	-	TGCGCCAGCAGCTCCCAGGTCCGCAATGAGCAGTTCTTC	CASSSQVRNEQFF
TRBV5-4	-	TRBJ2-1	-	TGTGCCAGCAGCTTGGTGGTTAGCTCGGGTGAGCAGTTCTTC	CASSLVVSSGEQFF
TRBV5-6	once	TRBJ2-1	-	TGTGCCAGCAGCCGAAGTATATATACAGGCCTACCATACAATGAGCAGTTCTTC	CASSRSIYTGLPYNEQFF
TRBV7-2	-	TRBJ1-2	-	TGTGCCAGCAGCTCTCCCCCGGGACAAATCTATGGCTACACCTTC	CASSSPPGQIYGYTF
TRBV20-1	-	TRBJ2-1	-	TGCAGTGCTTCCCTAGACTATGAGCAGTTCTTC	CSASLDYEQFF